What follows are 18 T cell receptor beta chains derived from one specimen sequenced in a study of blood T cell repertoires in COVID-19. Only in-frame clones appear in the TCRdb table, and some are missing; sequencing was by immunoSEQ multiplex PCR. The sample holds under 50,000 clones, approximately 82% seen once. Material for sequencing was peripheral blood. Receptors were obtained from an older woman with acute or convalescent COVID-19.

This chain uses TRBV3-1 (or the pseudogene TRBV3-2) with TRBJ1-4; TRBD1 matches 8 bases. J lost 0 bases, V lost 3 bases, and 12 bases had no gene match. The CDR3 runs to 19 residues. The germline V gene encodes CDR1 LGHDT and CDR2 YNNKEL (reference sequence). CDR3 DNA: TGTGCCAGCAGCCAGTGGGACAGGTTACTCGCGGCAACTAATGAAAAACTGTTTTTT. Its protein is CASSQWDRLLAATNEKLFF.

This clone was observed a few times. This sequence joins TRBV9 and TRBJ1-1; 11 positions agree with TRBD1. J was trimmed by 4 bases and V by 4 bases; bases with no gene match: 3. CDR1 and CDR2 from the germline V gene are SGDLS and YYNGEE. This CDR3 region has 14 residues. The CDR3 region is CASSLGQGGTEAFF. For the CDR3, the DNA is TGTGCCAGCAGCTTGGGACAGGGGGGCACTGAAGCTTTCTTT.

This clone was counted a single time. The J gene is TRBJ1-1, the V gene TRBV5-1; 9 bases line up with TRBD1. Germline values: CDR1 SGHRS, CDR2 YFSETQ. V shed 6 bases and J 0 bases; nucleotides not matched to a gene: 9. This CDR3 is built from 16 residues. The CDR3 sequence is CASTTTGGGMNTEAFF. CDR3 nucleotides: TGCGCCAGCACCACCACAGGGGGCGGGATGAACACTGAAGCTTTCTTT.

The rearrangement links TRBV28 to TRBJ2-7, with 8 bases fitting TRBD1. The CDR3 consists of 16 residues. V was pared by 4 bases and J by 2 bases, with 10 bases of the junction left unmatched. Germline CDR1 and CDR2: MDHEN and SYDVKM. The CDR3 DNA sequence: TGTGCCAGCAGTTCCCCGGACAGGGAAGAAACCTACGAGCAGTACTTC. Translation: CASSSPDREETYEQYF.

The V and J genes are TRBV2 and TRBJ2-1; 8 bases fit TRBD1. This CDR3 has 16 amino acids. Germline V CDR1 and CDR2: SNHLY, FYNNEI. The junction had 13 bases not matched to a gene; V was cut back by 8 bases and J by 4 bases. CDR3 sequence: CASLRFPGQAYNEQFF. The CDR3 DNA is TGTGCCAGCCTCAGATTCCCGGGACAGGCGTACAATGAGCAGTTCTTC.

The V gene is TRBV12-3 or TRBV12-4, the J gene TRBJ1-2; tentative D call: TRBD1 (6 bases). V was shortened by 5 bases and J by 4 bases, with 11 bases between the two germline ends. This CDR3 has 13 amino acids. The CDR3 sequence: CASSPDRSYGYTF. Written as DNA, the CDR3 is TGTGCCAGCAGTCCCGACAGGAGCTATGGCTACACCTTC.

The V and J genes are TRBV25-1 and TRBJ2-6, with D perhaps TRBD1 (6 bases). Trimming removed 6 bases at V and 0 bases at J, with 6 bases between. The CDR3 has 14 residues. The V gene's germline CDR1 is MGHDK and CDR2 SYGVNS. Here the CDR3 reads CASRDSSGANVLTF. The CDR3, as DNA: TGTGCCAGCAGGGACAGCTCTGGGGCCAACGTCCTGACTTTC.

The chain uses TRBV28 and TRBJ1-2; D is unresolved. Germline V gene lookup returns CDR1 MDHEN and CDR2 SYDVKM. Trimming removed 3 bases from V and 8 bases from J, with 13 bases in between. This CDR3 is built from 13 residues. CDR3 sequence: CASSLDSPKGYTF. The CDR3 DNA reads TGTGCCAGCAGTTTGGACTCCCCGAAGGGCTACACCTTC.

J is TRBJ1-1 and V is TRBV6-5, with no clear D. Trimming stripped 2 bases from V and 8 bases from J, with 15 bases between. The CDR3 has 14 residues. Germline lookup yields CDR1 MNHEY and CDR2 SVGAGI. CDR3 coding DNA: TGTGCCAGCAGTTACCGTATATTTACTCCAGAAGCTTTCTTT. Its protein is CASSYRIFTPEAFF.

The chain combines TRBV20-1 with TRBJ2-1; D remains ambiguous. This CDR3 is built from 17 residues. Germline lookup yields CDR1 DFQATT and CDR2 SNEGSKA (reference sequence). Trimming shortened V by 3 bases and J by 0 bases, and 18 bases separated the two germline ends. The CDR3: CSASKGTTRSSYNEQFF. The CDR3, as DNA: TGCAGTGCTAGTAAAGGAACGACAAGAAGCTCCTACAATGAGCAGTTCTTC.

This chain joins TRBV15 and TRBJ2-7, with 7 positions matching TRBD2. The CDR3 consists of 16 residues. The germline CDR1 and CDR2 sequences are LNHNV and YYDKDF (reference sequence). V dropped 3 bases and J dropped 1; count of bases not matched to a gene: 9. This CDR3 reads CATSSLGRGLSYEQYF. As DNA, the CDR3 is TGTGCCACCAGCAGCTTAGGGCGGGGGTTGTCCTACGAGCAGTACTTC.

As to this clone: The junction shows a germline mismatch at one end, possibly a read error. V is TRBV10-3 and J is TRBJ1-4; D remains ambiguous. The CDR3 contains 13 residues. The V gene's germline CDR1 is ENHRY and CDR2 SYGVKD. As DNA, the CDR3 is TGTGCCATCAGTGAGCCGATTAATGAAAAACTGTTTTTC. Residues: CAISEPINEKLFF.

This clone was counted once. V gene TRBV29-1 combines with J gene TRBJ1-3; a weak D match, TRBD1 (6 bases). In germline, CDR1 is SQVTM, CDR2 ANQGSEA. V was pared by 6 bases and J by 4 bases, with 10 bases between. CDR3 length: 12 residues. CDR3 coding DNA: TGCAGCGTAAGAGGACAGGGAAACACCATATATTTT. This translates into CSVRGQGNTIYF.

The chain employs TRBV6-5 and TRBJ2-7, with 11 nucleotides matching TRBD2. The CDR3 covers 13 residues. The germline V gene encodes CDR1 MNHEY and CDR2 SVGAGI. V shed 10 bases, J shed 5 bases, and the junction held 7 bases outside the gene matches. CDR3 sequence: CATTGTSGDEQYF. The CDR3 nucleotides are TGTGCCACCACCGGGACTAGCGGAGACGAGCAGTACTTC.

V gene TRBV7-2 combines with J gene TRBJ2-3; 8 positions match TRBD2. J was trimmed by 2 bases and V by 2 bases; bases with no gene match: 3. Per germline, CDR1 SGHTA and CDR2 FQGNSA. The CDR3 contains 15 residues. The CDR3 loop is CASSLRLANTDTQYF. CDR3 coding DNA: TGTGCCAGCAGCTTACGACTAGCGAACACAGATACGCAGTATTTT.

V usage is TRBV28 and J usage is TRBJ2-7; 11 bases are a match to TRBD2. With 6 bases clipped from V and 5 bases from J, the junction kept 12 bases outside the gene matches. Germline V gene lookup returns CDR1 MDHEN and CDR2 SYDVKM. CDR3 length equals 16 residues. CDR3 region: CASRDTSGSPSHEQYF. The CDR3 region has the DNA TGTGCCAGCAGAGATACTAGCGGGAGTCCTTCCCACGAGCAGTACTTC.

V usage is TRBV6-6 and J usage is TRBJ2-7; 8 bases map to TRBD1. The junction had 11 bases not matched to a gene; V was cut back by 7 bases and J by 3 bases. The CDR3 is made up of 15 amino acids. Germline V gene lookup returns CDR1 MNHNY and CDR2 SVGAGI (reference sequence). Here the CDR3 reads CASTLSGTGGYEQYF. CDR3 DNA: TGTGCCAGCACCCTATCCGGGACAGGAGGCTACGAGCAGTACTTC.

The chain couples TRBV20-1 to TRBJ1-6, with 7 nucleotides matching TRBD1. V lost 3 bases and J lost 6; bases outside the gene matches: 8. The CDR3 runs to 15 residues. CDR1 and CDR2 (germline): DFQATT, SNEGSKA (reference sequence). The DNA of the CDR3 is TGCAGTGCTAGTCAAGTGACAGGGCGTAATTCACCCCTCCACTTT. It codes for CSASQVTGRNSPLHF.